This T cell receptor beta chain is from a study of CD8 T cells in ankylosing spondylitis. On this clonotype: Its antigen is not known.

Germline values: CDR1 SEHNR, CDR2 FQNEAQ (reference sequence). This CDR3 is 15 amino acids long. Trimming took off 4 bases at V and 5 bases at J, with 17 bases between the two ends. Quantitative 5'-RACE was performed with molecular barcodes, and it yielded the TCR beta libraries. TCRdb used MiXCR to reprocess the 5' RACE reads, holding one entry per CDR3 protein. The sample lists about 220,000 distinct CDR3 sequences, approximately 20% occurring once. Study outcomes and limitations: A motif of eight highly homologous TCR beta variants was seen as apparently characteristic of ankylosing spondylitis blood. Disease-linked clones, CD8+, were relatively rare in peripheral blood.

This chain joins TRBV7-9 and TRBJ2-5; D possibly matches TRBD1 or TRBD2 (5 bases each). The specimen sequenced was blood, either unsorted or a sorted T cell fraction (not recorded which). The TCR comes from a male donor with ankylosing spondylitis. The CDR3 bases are TGTGCCAGCAGCTCGCCTTGGACTCGGGGCGAGACCCAGTACTTC. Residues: CASSSPWTRGETQYF.